This T cell receptor (beta chain) was obtained from a study of T cells in Graves' hyperthyroidism and ophthalmopathy. Study observations and caveats: Ophthalmopathy onset followed model prediction by a median about 6.9 months. Within blood appeared most thyroid clonotypes that had expanded above 0.001.

In making diagnoses, clinical symptoms, serum thyroxine and TRAb, thyroid ultrasound and orbital computed tomography were all used. Germline assignment: CDR1 SEHNR and CDR2 FQNEAQ (reference sequence). Trimming took 4 bases from V and 7 from J, leaving 13 bases between them. This CDR3 has 13 amino acids. The source material, RNA transcripts, was used to amplify TCR beta CDR3 regions. HTBI primers were the set used in a first-round RT-PCR of the TCR CDR3. Each CDR3 protein gets one entry after TCRdb re-called the multiplex PCR reads with MiXCR. This sample has more than 500,000 distinct CDR3 sequences, with 35% to 50% found just once. This clonotype was seen a handful of times. Its antigen remains unknown.

The sequenced material came from peripheral blood or thyroid tissue (not recorded which). The rearrangement uses TRBV7-9 and TRBJ1-2, with D possibly being TRBD1 (6 bases). This sequence originates from an adult woman with Graves' disease, either hyperthyroidism or ophthalmopathy (not recorded which). The CDR3 sequence: CASSSPQGTGYTF. In DNA, the CDR3 is TGTGCCAGCAGCTCCCCGCAGGGGACTGGCTACACCTTC.